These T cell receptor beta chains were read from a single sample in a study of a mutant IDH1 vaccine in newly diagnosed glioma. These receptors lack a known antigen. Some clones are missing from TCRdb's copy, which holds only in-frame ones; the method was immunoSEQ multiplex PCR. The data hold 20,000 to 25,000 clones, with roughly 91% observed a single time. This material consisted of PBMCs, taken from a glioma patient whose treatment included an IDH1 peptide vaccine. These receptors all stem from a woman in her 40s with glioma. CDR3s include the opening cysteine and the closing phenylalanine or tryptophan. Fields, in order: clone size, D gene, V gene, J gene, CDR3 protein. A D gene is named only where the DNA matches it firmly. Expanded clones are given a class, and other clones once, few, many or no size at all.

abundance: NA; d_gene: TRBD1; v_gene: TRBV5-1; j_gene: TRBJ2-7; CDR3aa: CASSPQGAGSYEQYF
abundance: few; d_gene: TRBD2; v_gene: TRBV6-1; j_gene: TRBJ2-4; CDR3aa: CASEAGTSGVIQYF
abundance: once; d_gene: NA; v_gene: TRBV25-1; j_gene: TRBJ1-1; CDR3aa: CASSDQARAPSGEAFF
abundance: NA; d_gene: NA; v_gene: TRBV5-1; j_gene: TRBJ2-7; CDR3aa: CASSLEEGPYEQYF
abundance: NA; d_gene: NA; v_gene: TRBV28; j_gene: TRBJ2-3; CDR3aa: CASFTYPGVSTDTQYF
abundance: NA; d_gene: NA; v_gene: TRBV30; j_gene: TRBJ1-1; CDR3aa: CAWSVMNTEAFF
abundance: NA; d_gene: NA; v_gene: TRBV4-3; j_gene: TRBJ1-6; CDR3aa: CASSTGIRDSPLHF
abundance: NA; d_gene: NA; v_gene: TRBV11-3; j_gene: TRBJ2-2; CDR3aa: CASSQGGRGELFF
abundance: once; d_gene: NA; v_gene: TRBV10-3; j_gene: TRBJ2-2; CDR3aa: CAISESFGGTDTGELFF
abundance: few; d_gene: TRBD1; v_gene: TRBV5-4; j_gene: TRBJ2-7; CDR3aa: CASSDRDRASYEQYF
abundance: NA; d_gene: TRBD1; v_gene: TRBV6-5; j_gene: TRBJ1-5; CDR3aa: CASSPRGTGNQPQHF
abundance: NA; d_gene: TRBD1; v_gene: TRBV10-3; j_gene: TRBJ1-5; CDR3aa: CAISDRDREHQPQHF
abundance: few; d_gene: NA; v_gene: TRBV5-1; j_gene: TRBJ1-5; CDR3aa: CASSLEGGTNQPQHF
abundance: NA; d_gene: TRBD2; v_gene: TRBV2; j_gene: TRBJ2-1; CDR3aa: CASSFISGGATNEQFF
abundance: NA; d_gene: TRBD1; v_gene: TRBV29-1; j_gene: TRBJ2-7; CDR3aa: CSVKTGGSYEQYF
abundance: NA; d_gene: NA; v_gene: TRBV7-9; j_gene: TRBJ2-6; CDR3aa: CASLTSSGSSGANVLTF
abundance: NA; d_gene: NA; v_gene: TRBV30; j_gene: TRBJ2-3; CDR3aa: CAWSRGGVVTDTQYF
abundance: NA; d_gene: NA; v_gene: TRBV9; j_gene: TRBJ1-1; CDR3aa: CASSEDPMNTEAFF
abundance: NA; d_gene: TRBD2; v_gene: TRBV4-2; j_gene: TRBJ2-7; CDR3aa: CASSQEGGGGAYEQYF
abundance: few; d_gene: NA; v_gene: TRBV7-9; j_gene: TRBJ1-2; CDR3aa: CASSLDGNPYGYTF
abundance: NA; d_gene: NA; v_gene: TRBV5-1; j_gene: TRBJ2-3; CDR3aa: CASSLDAGIPSTDTQYF
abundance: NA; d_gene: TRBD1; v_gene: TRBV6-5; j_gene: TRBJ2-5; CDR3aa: CASSYRGLGRETQYF
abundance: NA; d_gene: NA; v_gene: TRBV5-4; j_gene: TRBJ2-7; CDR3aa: CASSLGSSEQYF
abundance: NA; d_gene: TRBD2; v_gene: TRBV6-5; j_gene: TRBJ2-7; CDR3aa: CASSYGGGKNEQYF
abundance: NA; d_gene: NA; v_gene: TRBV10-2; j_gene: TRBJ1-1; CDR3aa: CASSVGLGAFF